This passage covers 25 T cell receptor beta chains from one sample sequenced in a study of T cell repertoires in cytomegalovirus infection (dated by TCRdb to about 2019). The run used an Illumina HiSeq 1500. Starting from the raw public reads, TCRdb applied fastp trimming at Q25, assembled clones with MiXCR and retained in-frame beta chains. Rows with a matching CDR3 protein are joined into one entry that keeps the most common DNA and genes. The sample table shows a few hundred thousand distinct CDR3 sequences, and 17% are seen once. Around 11% of the sample rests with the top ten. The specimen sequenced was PBMCs. Receptors originate from a human donor in good health (CMV status not recorded). Some clones in this sample may be carry-over from other donors' samples.

Only a few counts were recorded for this clonotype. The gene calls are TRBV6-5 and TRBJ1-4; D may be TRBD1 (6 bases). This CDR3 comprises 15 residues. The V end was cut by 4 bases, the J end by 5 bases, with 14 bases between. Germline V gene lookup returns CDR1 MNHEY and CDR2 SVGAGI. The CDR3 here is CASSFSWGRNEKLFF. Here the CDR3 DNA reads TGTGCCAGCAGTTTCAGCTGGGGGCGGAATGAAAAACTGTTTTTT.

This clonotype has more than one count but fewer than ten. This chain uses TRBV20-1 with TRBJ2-3, with TRBD1 identical over 9 bases. Losses at the gene ends were 3 bases for V and 6 bases for J; bases not matched to a gene: 7. This CDR3 comprises 14 residues. Germline CDR1 DFQATT, CDR2 SNEGSKA (reference sequence). This CDR3 is CSARTGTGYDTQYF. In DNA form, the CDR3 reads TGCAGTGCTAGGACCGGGACAGGGTACGATACGCAGTATTTT.

A few counts support this clonotype. The V call is TRBV20-1, the J call TRBJ1-2, with a weak D call TRBD1 (6 bases). The CDR3 length is 12 residues. The germline V and J ends were trimmed by 1 base and 5 bases, with 8 bases remaining between them. The germline V gene encodes CDR1 DFQATT and CDR2 SNEGSKA (reference sequence). The CDR3 DNA follows: TGCAGTGCTAGAGGGGACAATTATGGCTACACCTTC. It translates to CSARGDNYGYTF.

This clonotype came up a few times. An end of the junction does not agree with germline; a read error may underlie this. The chain couples TRBV7-6 to TRBJ2-1; maybe TRBD1 (6 bases). The CDR3 spans 15 residues. Germline assignment: CDR1 SGHVS and CDR2 FNYEAQ. The CDR3 region has the DNA TGTGCTAGCAGCTTAGGCCAGGGGAATGTGAATGAGCAGTTCTTC. This gives the protein CASSLGQGNVNEQFF.

This clonotype was counted between two and nine times. The chain employs TRBV6-5 and TRBJ1-6; no firm D call. Trimming stripped 0 bases from V and 8 bases from J, with 11 bases between. Germline loops: CDR1 MNHEY, CDR2 SVGAGI. CDR3 length equals 15 residues. The CDR3 here is CASSYSEGGDSPLHF. The CDR3 DNA follows: TGTGCCAGCAGTTACTCGGAGGGTGGGGATTCACCCCTCCACTTT.

J is TRBJ2-5 and V is TRBV10-2; the D gene is possibly TRBD1 (6 bases). The CDR3 totals 14 residues. Looked up from germline, CDR1 is WSHSY and CDR2 is SAAADI. Trimming pared 3 bases from V and 3 bases from J, leaving 11 bases between. The CDR3 reads CASSDGQWEETQYF. In DNA form, the CDR3 reads TGCGCCAGCAGTGATGGACAGTGGGAAGAGACCCAGTACTTC.

This clonotype appeared many times. The chain links TRBV7-2 to TRBJ1-4; D might be TRBD1 (6 bases). From germline, CDR1 is SGHTA and CDR2 FQGNSA. Trimming pared 3 bases from V and 7 bases from J, leaving 15 bases between. The CDR3 has 15 amino acids. The CDR3 DNA follows: TGTGCCAGCAGCTTTCTCGGACAGAGTGGTGAAAAACTGTTTTTT. Translated, it gives CASSFLGQSGEKLFF.

The V and J genes are TRBV28 and TRBJ2-7; D is possibly TRBD1 or TRBD2 (6 bases each). The CDR3 extends over 14 amino acids. Germline assignment: CDR1 MDHEN and CDR2 SYDVKM. Trimming took 4 bases from V and 3 from J, leaving 13 bases between them. Here the CDR3 reads CASSSGDIVYEQYF. As DNA, the CDR3 is TGTGCCAGCAGTTCGGGGGACATAGTCTACGAGCAGTACTTC.

This clonotype has a count of ten or more. The J gene is TRBJ1-6, the V gene TRBV7-3; 8 bases align to TRBD1. The germline CDR1 and CDR2 sequences are SGHTA and FQGTGA. V lost 5 bases and J lost 16; bases outside the gene matches: 10. This CDR3 is built from 13 residues. The CDR3 region has the DNA TGTGCCAGCAGCCCCGGACAGGGCCGACCTCTCCACTTT. Protein product: CASSPGQGRPLHF.

This clonotype has ten or more counts. This chain links TRBV2 with TRBJ1-2, with 11 bases matching TRBD1. The CDR3 is 16 residues long. CDR1 and CDR2 from the germline V gene are SNHLY and FYNNEI. V dropped 6 bases and J dropped 1; count of bases not matched to a gene: 7. The CDR3 spells CASRPTGTGGNYGYTF. The CDR3 nucleotides read TGTGCCAGCAGACCGACCGGGACAGGGGGTAACTATGGCTACACCTTC.

In its sample, this clonotype was seen a few times. The chain uses TRBV6-5 and TRBJ2-6; D is unresolved. Germline V CDR1 and CDR2: MNHEY, SVGAGI. Trimming cost V 4 bases and J 0 bases, with 7 bases left between them. The CDR3 has 15 residues. The CDR3 reads CASSSWSSGANVLTF. The CDR3 bases are TGTGCCAGCAGTTCCTGGAGCTCTGGGGCCAACGTCCTGACTTTC.

CDR3 nucleotides: TGTGCCAGCAGCCCAGTGAAGGGGGTGAACACTGAAGCTTTCTTT. This encodes CASSPVKGVNTEAFF. This sequence joins TRBV7-9 and TRBJ1-1; D is perhaps TRBD1 (6 bases). The length of the CDR3 is 15 residues. CDR1 is SEHNR, CDR2 FQNEAQ, per germline (reference sequence). The V gene lost 5 bases and the J gene lost 0 bases, with 13 bases spanning the gap.

The chain recombines TRBV29-1 with TRBJ1-2, with no clear D. The CDR3 has 13 residues. Germline CDR1 SQVTM, CDR2 ANQGSEA. V was trimmed by 3 bases and J by 6 bases, leaving 14 bases between them. This chain's CDR3 is CSVEVGGSDGYTF. CDR3 bases: TGCAGCGTTGAGGTCGGAGGATCCGATGGCTACACCTTC.

V and J are TRBV12-3 or TRBV12-4 and TRBJ1-6; TRBD1 is a possible D gene (6 bases). The CDR3 is made up of 14 amino acids. Deletions cut 6 bases from V and 9 bases from J, with 15 bases between. CDR3 nucleotide sequence: TGTGCCAGCAGCTTGACAGGCAAGGGTTCACCCCTCCACTTT. Amino acid sequence: CASSLTGKGSPLHF.

In this sample, this clonotype turned up a few times. J is TRBJ1-5 and V is TRBV28; D remains ambiguous. Trimming took off 5 bases at V and 1 base at J, with 12 bases between the two ends. Germline loops: CDR1 MDHEN, CDR2 SYDVKM. The CDR3 runs to 15 residues. CDR3 DNA sequence: TGTGCCAGCAGTCCCCCAGTAGAGAGCAATCAGCCCCAGCATTTT. Its protein is CASSPPVESNQPQHF.

The chain employs TRBV29-1 and TRBJ2-7, with 9 bases lining up with TRBD2. CDR1 is SQVTM, CDR2 ANQGSEA, per germline. Trimming took 4 bases from V and 6 from J; bases not matched to a gene: 7. CDR3 length equals 13 residues. This chain's CDR3 is CSVVLAGTLEQYF. Here the CDR3 DNA reads TGCAGCGTTGTTCTAGCGGGGACTCTCGAGCAGTACTTC.

This chain uses TRBV20-1 with TRBJ2-5; TRBD2 matches at 11 bases. Germline CDR1 DFQATT, CDR2 SNEGSKA (reference sequence). The CDR3 consists of 17 residues. V lost 1 base to trimming and J lost 3 bases; unmatched junction nucleotides: 10. CDR3 DNA sequence: TGCAGTGCTAGAGCATTACCGGGACTAGCGGTAAAAGAGACCCAGTACTTC. Translated: CSARALPGLAVKETQYF.

This clonotype was picked up a small number of times. The gene calls are TRBV3-1 and TRBJ1-6; the D gene is possibly TRBD1 (6 bases). Trimming left V 3 bases short and J 10 bases short, with 22 bases between. Per the germline V gene, CDR1 is LGHDT and CDR2 is YNNKEL (reference sequence). This CDR3 has 17 amino acids. The CDR3 DNA sequence: TGTGCCAGCAGCCAGGGGACGGGGGCAGGGGTTCAATCACCCCTCCACTTT. Protein sequence: CASSQGTGAGVQSPLHF.

This chain joins TRBV6-2 or TRBV6-3 and TRBJ1-2; 7 nucleotides agree with TRBD1. V was pared by 6 bases and J by 5 bases, with 15 bases of the junction left unmatched. The germline V gene has CDR1 MNHEY and CDR2 SVGEGT. This CDR3 contains 16 residues. The CDR3: CASSTRDSLNEYGYTF. CDR3 nucleotides: TGTGCCAGCAGCACGAGGGACAGCCTCAACGAATATGGCTACACCTTC.

This chain links TRBV18 with TRBJ2-3, with TRBD2 matching 8 bases. Germline CDR1 and CDR2: KGHSH and LQKENI. There are 15 residues in the CDR3. The V gene end was trimmed by 1 base and the J gene end by 4 bases; junction bases not matched to a gene: 4. The CDR3: CASSPRSGGPDTQYF. DNA for the CDR3: TGTGCCAGCTCACCACGCTCGGGGGGGCCAGATACGCAGTATTTT.

Ten or more counts support this clonotype. The chain combines TRBV28 with TRBJ1-1; a weak D match, TRBD1 (6 bases). Germline values: CDR1 MDHEN, CDR2 SYDVKM. The CDR3 has 14 residues. Trimming shortened V by 7 bases and J by 5 bases, and 17 bases separated the two germline ends. CDR3 amino acids: CASILVRGWTEAFF. The CDR3 coding sequence is TGTGCCAGCATCTTGGTCAGGGGCTGGACTGAAGCTTTCTTT.

CDR3 loop: CSASGGYNEQFF. DNA of the CDR3: TGCAGTGCCAGTGGGGGGTACAATGAGCAGTTCTTC. This chain joins TRBV20-1 and TRBJ2-1; TRBD2 might be the D (6 bases). Germline loops: CDR1 DFQATT, CDR2 SNEGSKA (reference sequence). The CDR3 runs to 12 residues. Deletions cut 6 bases from V and 4 bases from J, with 10 bases between.

CDR3 protein: CAISDGNSPLHF. The CDR3 DNA sequence: TGTGCCATCAGTGACGGGAATTCACCCCTCCACTTT. This chain connects TRBV10-3 to TRBJ1-6, with unresolved D. The CDR3 runs 12 residues. Germline V gene lookup returns CDR1 ENHRY and CDR2 SYGVKD. Trimming pared 3 bases from V and 7 bases from J, leaving 4 bases between.

The rearrangement joins TRBV7-3 to TRBJ2-5; 9 bases match TRBD2. The CDR3 is 13 amino acids. Per the germline V gene, CDR1 is SGHTA and CDR2 is FQGTGA. The J segment lost 9 bases and the V segment lost 2 bases, leaving 4 bases of the junction unmatched. The CDR3 reads CASSLLGGGAQYF. DNA of the CDR3: TGTGCCAGCAGCTTATTGGGCGGGGGGGCCCAGTACTTC.

This clonotype was found a few times. The chain links TRBV27 to TRBJ2-7; 9 positions match TRBD1. The CDR3 consists of 15 residues. Germline V gene lookup returns CDR1 MNHEY and CDR2 SMNVEV (reference sequence). V shed 6 bases and J 2 bases; nucleotides not matched to a gene: 8. CDR3 loop: CASRRGGQGTYEQYF. CDR3 in DNA: TGTGCCAGCAGACGCGGGGGACAGGGAACCTACGAGCAGTACTTC.